This paragraph reports one TCR beta chain. The antigen is not known. Sample treatment: oral pan-JAK inhibitor, 5-10 mg twice daily. The study team obtained lesional scalp punch biopsies and peripheral blood from alopecia areata patients. The length of the CDR3 is 12 residues. Germline loops: CDR1 LNHNV, CDR2 YYDKDF (reference sequence). The V and J ends lost 2 bases and 13 bases respectively, with 12 bases between them. The data were obtained in a study of CD8+ T cells in alopecia areata. Across the whole study: Tofacitinib lasted 6 to 18 months, then 6 months off drug. Regarding the study as a whole: Clonality in lesional scalp, especially alopecia totalis/universalis, exceeded that of normal scalp. Possibly because of HLA-related factors, TCR sharing was less clear across patients than in mice.

Following extraction, RNA underwent reverse transcription to cDNA, which served as the sequencing template. Here immunoSEQ multiplex PCR was the method, and the copy in TCRdb shows in-frame clones only, minus some. The data contain approximately 210,000 clones, more than 55% of them seen just once; the ten biggest clones take up about 1.2%. The chain has TRBV15 and TRBJ2-1; no reliable D call. The sample here was CD4+ T cells sorted from blood, taken at approximately week 45, from a patient treated with tofacitinib. This TCR was recovered from a human donor with alopecia areata. The CDR3 loop is CATSRSVEAQFF. DNA for the CDR3: TGTGCCACCAGCAGATCCGTTGAAGCTCAGTTCTTC. The variable domain in full, completed from reference TRBV15 and TRBJ2-1, reads DAMVIQNPRYQVTQFGKPVTLSCSQTLNHNVMYWYQQKSSQAPKLLFHYYDKDFNNEADTPDNFQSRRPNTSFCFLDIRSPGLGDTAMYLCATSRSVEAQFFGPGTRLTVL.